These 10 T cell receptor beta chains were sequenced from one sample in a study of cytomegalovirus exposure and HLA in healthy donors. PCR involved 60 Vbeta and 13 Jbeta primers. Clones were sequenced by immunoSEQ multiplex PCR, and TCRdb holds only the in-frame ones, with some missing. This table has 100,000 to 150,000 clones, around 73% appearing once. Sequencing input: PBMCs. Receptor source: a female donor in good health and CMV-seronegative.

The chain has TRBV29-1 and TRBJ1-4; perhaps TRBD1 as D (6 bases). CDR3 length equals 14 residues. The V and J ends lost 6 bases and 7 bases respectively, with 18 bases between them. Germline loops: CDR1 SQVTM, CDR2 ANQGSEA. This CDR3 is CSVAAGALGEKLFF. The CDR3 nucleotides read TGCAGCGTCGCCGCGGGGGCTCTCGGTGAAAAACTGTTTTTT.

This rearrangement joins TRBV2 to TRBJ1-6; 11 bases fit TRBD1. CDR1 is SNHLY and CDR2 is FYNNEI in the germline V gene. V shed 6 bases and J 8 bases; nucleotides not matched to a gene: 6. This CDR3 is 15 amino acids long. The CDR3 is CASRGQGAFDSPLHF. The CDR3 DNA sequence: TGTGCCAGCAGAGGACAGGGGGCTTTTGATTCACCCCTCCACTTT. The entire variable domain, with the rest obtained from reference TRBV2 and TRBJ1-6, is as follows: EPEVTQTPSHQVTQMGQEVILRCVPISNHLYFYWYRQILGQKVEFLVSFYNNEISEKSEIFDDQFSVERPDGSNFTLKIRSTKLEDSAMYFCASRGQGAFDSPLHFGNGTRLTVT.

J is TRBJ2-5 and V is TRBV5-1; 8 bases are shared with TRBD1. Germline loops: CDR1 SGHRS, CDR2 YFSETQ. The CDR3 is made up of 15 amino acids. V trimming: 4 bases; J trimming: 2 bases; junction bases outside the gene matches: 7. The CDR3 loop is CASSQTQGVQETQYF. The CDR3 DNA sequence: TGCGCCAGCAGCCAGACACAGGGGGTACAAGAGACCCAGTACTTC. The variable domain in full, with the rest retrieved from reference TRBV5-1 and TRBJ2-5, is KAGVTQTPRYLIKTRGQQVTLSCSPISGHRSVSWYQQTPGQGLQFLFEYFSETQRNKGNFPGRFSGRQFSNSRSEMNVSTLELGDSALYLCASSQTQGVQETQYFGPGTRLLVL.

This clone was counted a single time. The rearrangement uses TRBV28 and TRBJ2-1; D remains ambiguous. Trimming removed 2 bases from V and 6 bases from J, with 17 bases in between. The V gene's germline CDR1 is MDHEN and CDR2 SYDVKM. This CDR3 contains 16 residues. The CDR3 DNA follows: TGTGCCAGCAGTTTACGCCCCAGCGTCTCGGGCAATGAGCAGTTCTTC. Encoded protein: CASSLRPSVSGNEQFF.

The chain joins TRBV4-3 to TRBJ2-2, with a weak D call TRBD2 (6 bases). V lost 6 bases to trimming and J lost 6 bases, with 17 bases between them. Germline loops: CDR1 LGHNA, CDR2 YSLEER. The CDR3 extends over 15 amino acids. The CDR3 region is CASRPSLEGPGELFF. CDR3 sequence (DNA): TGCGCCAGCAGGCCCTCGTTGGAGGGCCCCGGGGAGCTGTTTTTT.

The chain has TRBV10-1 and TRBJ2-1, with 8 positions matching TRBD2. J gave up 9 bases and V 0 bases, and 7 bases lay outside the gene matches. Germline V lookup: CDR1 WNHNN, CDR2 SYGVQD (reference sequence). The CDR3 totals 15 residues. CDR3 sequence: CASSESGREAVEQFF. The CDR3 DNA is TGCGCCAGCAGTGAGTCTGGGCGGGAGGCGGTTGAGCAGTTCTTC.

V usage is TRBV27 and J usage is TRBJ2-1; 7 nucleotides align to TRBD1. Germline V gene sequence: CDR1 MNHEY, CDR2 SMNVEV (reference sequence). V lost 4 bases to trimming and J lost 6 bases; unmatched junction nucleotides: 9. The CDR3 length is 15 residues. The CDR3 DNA reads as TGTGCCAGCAGTTCAAGGGACAGCCAGGTCAATGAGCAGTTCTTC. It is translated as CASSSRDSQVNEQFF.

This chain uses TRBV6-5 with TRBJ2-7; TRBD2 agrees at 9 bases. Germline loops: CDR1 MNHEY, CDR2 SVGAGI. This CDR3 is 15 amino acids long. J gave up 5 bases and V 5 bases, and 10 bases lay outside the gene matches. CDR3 DNA: TGTGCCAGCAGTGGCTCGGGTAGCGGGAGTCACGAGCAGTACTTC. Amino acids: CASSGSGSGSHEQYF.

The CDR3 DNA follows: TGTGCCAGCAGCTTAGCTGGCGGGAGTTCATCGGGGCAGTACTTC. Translating it yields CASSLAGGSSSGQYF. The genes are TRBV7-2 and TRBJ2-7, with 7 bases matching TRBD2. Germline CDR1 is SGHTA and CDR2 is FQGNSA. This CDR3 is built from 15 residues. V trimming: 0 bases; J trimming: 9 bases; junction bases outside the gene matches: 11.

The J gene is TRBJ1-1, the V gene TRBV4-3; D uncertain. CDR3 length equals 15 residues. Germline loops: CDR1 LGHNA, CDR2 YSLEER. V was pared by 1 base and J by 0 bases, with 9 bases between. The CDR3 sequence is CASSQGATVNTEAFF. The CDR3 nucleotides are TGCGCCAGCAGCCAAGGGGCCACAGTGAACACTGAAGCTTTCTTT.